Listed below are T cell receptor beta chains from one sample, sequenced in a study of T cell repertoires in cytomegalovirus infection. Via MiXCR, TCRdb re-called the reads, giving one row per CDR3 protein. The data hold 640,000 or so distinct CDR3 sequences, with roughly 33% observed a single time. The antigens these receptors bind are not known. The sample was cultured PBMCs, taken from culture after CMV antigen stimulation. Every receptor here comes from a human donor in good health (CMV status not recorded). Some clones in this sample may be carry-over from other donors' samples. The CDR3 runs from the conserved cysteine through the conserved F or W. D genes are given only for firm matches. Some rows mark clone size as missing; the rest say once, few, many or name a class of expanded clone.

few TRBD1 TRBJ2-6 TRBV7-6 CASSPGTGFGANVLTF TGTGCCAGCAGCCCCGGGACAGGGTTTGGGGCCAACGTCCTGACTTTC
few TRBD1 TRBJ2-5 TRBV11-2 CASSRQGEETQYF TGTGCCAGCAGCCGACAGGGTGAAGAGACCCAGTACTTC
few . TRBJ1-2 TRBV20-1 CSASPTRRILRGYTF TGCAGTGCTAGCCCTACCAGGCGGATCCTAAGGGGCTACACCTTC
many . TRBJ1-4 TRBV7-2 CASSPFGGTNEKLFF TGTGCCAGCAGCCCGTTTGGGGGCACTAATGAAAAACTGTTTTTT
. TRBD1 TRBJ2-3 TRBV27 CASSLSGGVYDTQYF TGTGCCAGCAGTCTTTCAGGGGGCGTATATGATACGCAGTATTTT
few . TRBJ2-7 TRBV7-2 CASSLDRVLAYEQYF TGTGCCAGCAGCTTAGACCGGGTCTTGGCCTACGAGCAGTACTTC
few . TRBJ2-1 TRBV27 CASTYPNNEQFF TGTGCCAGCACCTACCCCAACAATGAGCAGTTCTTC
many TRBD2 TRBJ2-7 TRBV7-6 CASSLALAETYEQYF TGTGCCAGCAGCTTAGCACTAGCGGAAACCTACGAGCAGTACTTC
. . TRBJ2-7 TRBV29-1 CSVEAAAYEQYF TGCAGCGTTGAAGCGGCAGCCTACGAGCAGTACTTC
. . TRBJ1-2 TRBV7-9 CASSLEPIFTRTNYGYTF TGTGCCAGCAGCTTAGAGCCTATTTTCACACGTACTAACTATGGCTACACCTTC
. . TRBJ1-2 TRBV6-5 CANKFHGYTF TGTGCCAACAAGTTTCATGGCTACACCTTC
many TRBD2 TRBJ2-7 TRBV11-3 CASSPGTSGFREQYF TGTGCCAGCAGCCCTGGGACTAGCGGGTTCCGCGAGCAGTACTTC
few . TRBJ2-5 TRBV5-1 CASSLPVGALGETQYF TGCGCCAGCAGCTTGCCTGTCGGGGCCCTTGGTGAGACCCAGTACTTC
few . TRBJ2-3 TRBV20-1 CSALGDTQYF TGCAGTGCTCTTGGGGATACGCAGTATTTT
. . TRBJ2-7 TRBV7-6 CASSSGDSHFEQYF TGTGCCAGCAGCTCCGGTGACTCCCACTTCGAGCAGTACTTC
many . TRBJ2-3 TRBV7-2 CASSAQGYTDTQYF TGTGCCAGCAGCGCACAGGGATACACAGATACGCAGTATTTT
. TRBD2 TRBJ2-5 TRBV20-1 CSASRLAGDQETQYF TGCAGTGCTAGTCGACTAGCGGGAGACCAAGAGACCCAGTACTTC
. TRBD2 TRBJ2-3 TRBV6-5 CASRRLAGGSPTQYF TGTGCCAGCAGAAGACTAGCGGGAGGGTCACCCACGCAGTATTTT
. . TRBJ1-2 TRBV7-6 CASSPRSAGNYGYTF TGTGCCAGCAGCCCCCGGAGCGCAGGGAACTATGGCTACACCTTC
few . TRBJ1-1 TRBV19 CASSMGRWAANTEAFF TGTGCCAGTAGTATGGGTCGGTGGGCTGCAAACACTGAAGCTTTCTTT